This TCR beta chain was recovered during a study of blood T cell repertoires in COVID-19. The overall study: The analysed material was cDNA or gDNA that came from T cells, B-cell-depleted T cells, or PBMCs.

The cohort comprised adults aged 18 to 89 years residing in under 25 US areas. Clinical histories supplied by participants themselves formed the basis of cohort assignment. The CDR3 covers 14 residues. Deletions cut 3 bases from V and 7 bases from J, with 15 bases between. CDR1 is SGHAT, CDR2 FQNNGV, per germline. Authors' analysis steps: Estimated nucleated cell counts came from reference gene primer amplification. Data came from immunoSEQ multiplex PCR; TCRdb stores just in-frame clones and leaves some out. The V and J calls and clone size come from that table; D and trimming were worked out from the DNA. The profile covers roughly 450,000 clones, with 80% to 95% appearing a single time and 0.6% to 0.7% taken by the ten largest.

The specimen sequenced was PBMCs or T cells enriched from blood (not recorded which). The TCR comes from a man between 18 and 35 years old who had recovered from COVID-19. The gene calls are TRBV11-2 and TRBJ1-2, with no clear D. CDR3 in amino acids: CASSLIGEKGGYTF. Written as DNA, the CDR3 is TGTGCCAGCAGCTTGATCGGGGAGAAGGGTGGCTACACCTTC. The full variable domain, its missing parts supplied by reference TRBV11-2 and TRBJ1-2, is EAGVAQSPRYKIIEKRQSVAFWCNPISGHATLYWYQQILGQGPKLLIQFQNNGVVDDSQLPKDRFSAERLKGVDSTLKIQPAKLEDSAVYLCASSLIGEKGGYTFGSGTRLTVV.